These T cell receptor beta chains were read from a single sample in a study of T cells in Graves' hyperthyroidism and ophthalmopathy. TCRdb called the multiplex PCR reads again in MiXCR, with one record for every CDR3 protein. The profile shows 500,000 to 750,000 distinct CDR3 sequences, 46% of them singletons. Sequencing was performed on peripheral blood or thyroid tissue (not recorded which). These TCRs come from a woman aged 18-35 years with Graves' hyperthyroidism. CDR3s include the opening cysteine and the closing phenylalanine or tryptophan. Each record gives: J gene, V gene, clone size, CDR3 length, D gene, CDR3 DNA, CDR3 protein. The D gene is left open where the match is weak. Rows may omit the clone size; those that give it use once, few, many or a size class.

TRBJ2-2 | TRBV7-2 | many | 17 | TRBD2 | TGTGCCAGCAGCTTAGAGCGGGAGCCACTCTCCTCCGGGGAGCTGTTTTTT | CASSLEREPLSSGELFF
TRBJ1-1 | TRBV24-1 | NA | 13 | NA | TGTGCCACCAGTGACCAGGGAGACACTGAAGCTTTCTTT | CATSDQGDTEAFF
TRBJ2-7 | TRBV20-1 | many | 15 | TRBD2 | TGCAGTGCTAGAGATTTCGGGGCAGGGAGGGACGAGCAGTACTTC | CSARDFGAGRDEQYF
TRBJ2-5 | TRBV6-5 | many | 13 | NA | TGTGCCAGCAGAGAAACAGGGTTCCCGACCCAGTACTTC | CASRETGFPTQYF
TRBJ1-1 | TRBV13 | NA | 15 | NA | TGTGCCAGCAGTTTATCCCCAAGCCTGAACACTGAAGCTTTCTTT | CASSLSPSLNTEAFF
TRBJ2-7 | TRBV19 | many | 14 | NA | TGTGCCAGTACTCACCGGGACCGAGATACGGAGCAGTACTTC | CASTHRDRDTEQYF
TRBJ2-3 | TRBV7-9 | NA | 15 | NA | TGTGCCAGCAGCTTCGGGGACTCTAGCACAGATACGCAGTATTTT | CASSFGDSSTDTQYF
TRBJ1-1 | TRBV11-1 | NA | 16 | TRBD1 | TGTGCCAGCAGCATACCGGGACAGGGTAAGGCCGCTGAAGCTTTCTTT | CASSIPGQGKAAEAFF
TRBJ2-7 | TRBV7-2 | NA | 15 | TRBD2 | TGTGCCAGCAGCTCAATTGGACTAGCGGGGTACGAGCAGTACTTC | CASSSIGLAGYEQYF
TRBJ2-5 | TRBV7-9 | NA | 15 | NA | TGTGCCAGCAGCACCAGGACCGGAGAAGGAGAGACCCAGTACTTC | CASSTRTGEGETQYF
TRBJ1-2 | TRBV6-2/TRBV6-3 | many | 17 | NA | TGTGCCAGCAGTTACCCACCACTACGGACGTCCTTCTATGGCTACACCTTC | CASSYPPLRTSFYGYTF
TRBJ1-2 | TRBV4-2 | many | 15 | TRBD1 | TGTGCCAGCAGCCAAGACCTACAGGGGGCGCGTGGCTACACCTTC | CASSQDLQGARGYTF
TRBJ2-7 | TRBV7-9 | many | 16 | TRBD2 | TGTGCCAGCAGCTTAGTCGGGGGGTATTTCTCCTACGAGCAGTACTTC | CASSLVGGYFSYEQYF